Following are 24 T cell receptor beta chains from one sample sequenced in a study of Ad26.COV2.S vaccination and SARS-CoV-2 variants. TCRdb's copy holds only in-frame clones and misses some; the assay was immunoSEQ multiplex PCR. The data show hundreds of thousands of clones, with about 91% seen just once and about 3.9% held by the top ten. The specimen was peripheral blood, collected after recovery from COVID-19. Receptors originate from a human donor who had recovered from COVID-19.

The chain recombines TRBV29-1 with TRBJ2-7; TRBD1 agrees at 8 bases. CDR1 is SQVTM and CDR2 is ANQGSEA in the germline V gene. The junction had 14 bases not matched to a gene; V was cut back by 4 bases and J by 0 bases. The CDR3 is 17 amino acids. CDR3 protein: CSVVGRGRNKSSYEQYF. The CDR3 DNA reads TGCAGCGTTGTTGGCAGGGGGCGAAACAAGAGCTCCTACGAGCAGTACTTC.

The chain recombines TRBV29-1 with TRBJ2-1, with 7 nucleotides matching TRBD1. Per the germline V gene, CDR1 is SQVTM and CDR2 is ANQGSEA. The CDR3 is 13 amino acids. Trimming removed 4 bases from V and 4 bases from J; junction bases left unmatched: 4. The CDR3 sequence: CSVVRQGYNEQFF. The CDR3 DNA sequence: TGCAGCGTTGTGAGACAGGGATACAATGAGCAGTTCTTC.

This rearrangement joins TRBV13 to TRBJ2-1, with TRBD2 as a possible D gene (5 bases). This CDR3 contains 13 residues. The germline V gene has CDR1 PRHDT and CDR2 FYEKMQ (reference sequence). Trimming stripped 4 bases from V and 9 bases from J, with 13 bases between. CDR3 sequence reads: CASSWTSSLEQFF. The CDR3 region has the DNA TGTGCCAGCAGCTGGACTTCGAGCCTTGAGCAGTTCTTC.

The V call is TRBV21-1, the J call TRBJ2-7; the table's D call TRBD1 went unverified against the DNA. TRBV21-1 is noted as a pseudogene. This CDR3 spans 13 amino acids. The CDR3 region is CASIPGGPYEQYF. The CDR3 region has the DNA TGTGCCAGCATCCCAGGGGGGCCCTACGAGCAGTACTTC.

This chain uses TRBV13 with TRBJ1-6, with D unclear. The CDR3 covers 12 residues. V dropped 6 bases and J dropped 7 bases, with 7 bases sitting between them. Germline lookup yields CDR1 PRHDT and CDR2 FYEKMQ (reference sequence). The CDR3 loop is CASSESNSPLHF. The DNA of the CDR3 is TGTGCCAGCAGTGAATCAAATTCACCCCTCCACTTT.

The rearrangement links TRBV7-8 to TRBJ1-1; no firm D call. V was pared by 3 bases and J by 2 bases, with 13 bases between. This CDR3 has 15 residues. Germline CDR1 reads SGHVS; CDR2 reads FQNEAQ. The CDR3 loop is CASSLGFGSNTEAFF. For the CDR3, the DNA is TGTGCCAGCAGCTTGGGTTTCGGATCAAACACTGAAGCTTTCTTT.

The rearrangement joins TRBV5-6 to TRBJ2-5; D may be TRBD2 (5 bases). The germline gives CDR1 SGHDT, CDR2 YYEEEE. The ends were cut back, 2 bases at V and 4 bases at J, with 9 bases in the middle. CDR3 size: 13 residues. CDR3 bases: TGTGCCAGCAGCTTTGGGAGAGGAGAGACCCAGTACTTC. As protein: CASSFGRGETQYF.

The chain uses TRBV7-9 and TRBJ2-7; 11 bases are a match to TRBD2. V shed 0 bases and J 4 bases; nucleotides not matched to a gene: 14. The CDR3 has 19 residues. The V gene's germline CDR1 is SEHNR and CDR2 FQNEAQ (reference sequence). CDR3 amino acids: CASSLAFPGLAAHPYEQYF. The CDR3 nucleotides read TGTGCCAGCAGCTTAGCGTTTCCGGGACTAGCGGCTCATCCGTACGAGCAGTACTTC.

CDR3 DNA sequence: TGTGCCAGCAGCGAAGGAGGGGGCAAAACAGATACGCAGTATTTT. It codes for CASSEGGGKTDTQYF. The chain links TRBV9 to TRBJ2-3; a weak D match, TRBD1 (7 bases). CDR1 is SGDLS, CDR2 YYNGEE, per germline. Trimming stripped 3 bases from V and 3 bases from J, with 14 bases between. The CDR3 runs 15 residues.

The chain links TRBV27 to TRBJ2-1; no firm D call. V lost 2 bases and J 1 base, leaving 6 bases between the germline ends. Germline-derived CDR1 and CDR2 are MNHEY and SMNVEV (reference sequence). The CDR3 extends over 14 amino acids. Here the CDR3 reads CASSLSESYNEQFF. The CDR3 nucleotides are TGTGCCAGCAGTTTAAGCGAGTCCTACAATGAGCAGTTCTTC.

The chain carries TRBV4-1 and TRBJ2-7, with no clear D. Between the trimmed V and J ends, which lost 1 base and 3 bases, there was a span of 13 bases. This CDR3 is 15 amino acids long. CDR1 is MGHRA and CDR2 is YSYEKL in the germline V gene. CDR3 sequence (DNA): TGCGCCAGCAGCCAAGTGTCGGGCAGCGTCTACGAGCAGTACTTC. Translating gives CASSQVSGSVYEQYF.

This clone appeared a single time. The rearrangement links TRBV5-4 to TRBJ1-1, with 10 bases aligning to TRBD1. The CDR3 loop spans 14 amino acids. Trimming removed 3 bases from V and 6 bases from J; junction bases left unmatched: 5. Looked up from germline, CDR1 is SGHNT and CDR2 is YYREEE (reference sequence). Here the CDR3 reads CASSSPGQGAEAFF. For the CDR3, the DNA is TGTGCCAGCAGCTCCCCCGGACAGGGGGCTGAAGCTTTCTTT.

Details on this clone: Other DNA variants within this sample encode the same CDR3. The genes are TRBV3-1 (or the pseudogene TRBV3-2) and TRBJ1-2; D gene ambiguous. The CDR3 length is 14 residues. V lost 1 base and J 1 base, leaving 7 bases between the germline ends. Germline loops: CDR1 LGHDT, CDR2 YNNKEL (reference sequence). The CDR3 DNA follows: TGTGCCAGCAGCCAAGGCAGAGTTAACTATGGCTACACCTTC. Protein sequence: CASSQGRVNYGYTF.

The chain is built from TRBV19 and TRBJ2-7; D remains ambiguous. V shed 2 bases and J shed 3 bases, with 14 bases lying between them. This CDR3 is 15 amino acids long. In germline, CDR1 is LNHDA, CDR2 SQIVND (reference sequence). The CDR3 DNA is TGTGCCAGTAGTATACGGCCCGACCCCAACTACGAGCAGTACTTC. Encoded protein: CASSIRPDPNYEQYF.

The chain has TRBV5-8 and TRBJ1-2; D is uncertain. Trimming removed 0 bases at V and 0 bases at J, with 6 bases between. Germline values: CDR1 SGHTS, CDR2 YDEGEE. The CDR3 totals 14 residues. CDR3: CASSLAGSNYGYTF. CDR3 nucleotide sequence: TGTGCCAGCAGCTTGGCCGGTTCTAACTATGGCTACACCTTC.

Here the CDR3 DNA reads TGCGCCAGCAGTCAAGTAATTCGGGGGGGAGAAGCTTTCTTT. It specifies CASSQVIRGGEAFF. The genes are TRBV10-1 and TRBJ1-1; D might be TRBD1 (5 bases). The germline V gene has CDR1 WNHNN and CDR2 SYGVQD (reference sequence). The V end was cut by 5 bases, the J end by 8 bases, with 18 bases between. The length of the CDR3 is 14 residues.

This chain connects TRBV2 to TRBJ1-2; no firm D call. The CDR3 totals 14 residues. V lost 3 bases, J lost 6 bases, and 14 bases lay in between. From germline, CDR1 is SNHLY and CDR2 FYNNEI. CDR3 region: CASSDSSRPHGYTF. DNA of the CDR3: TGTGCCAGCAGTGACAGTAGCCGCCCCCATGGCTACACCTTC.

The V gene is TRBV20-1, the J gene TRBJ2-1; a possible D gene is TRBD2 (5 bases). The V end lost 3 bases, the J end lost 15 bases, and 12 bases lay between the germline ends. The germline CDR1 and CDR2 sequences are DFQATT and SNEGSKA (reference sequence). The CDR3 has 10 amino acids. The CDR3 sequence is CSARREKGFF. The CDR3 DNA reads TGCAGTGCTAGGAGGGAAAAAGGGTTCTTC.

The chain recombines TRBV11-2 with TRBJ2-7; 7 bases are shared with TRBD1. V shed 5 bases and J 6 bases; nucleotides not matched to a gene: 13. Germline V gene sequence: CDR1 SGHAT, CDR2 FQNNGV. The CDR3 has 15 residues. The chain's CDR3 is CASSTTGTVKGEQYF. CDR3 bases: TGTGCCAGCAGCACAACCGGGACAGTCAAGGGCGAGCAGTACTTC. The whole variable domain, filled in from reference TRBV11-2 and TRBJ2-7, reads EAGVAQSPRYKIIEKRQSVAFWCNPISGHATLYWYQQILGQGPKLLIQFQNNGVVDDSQLPKDRFSAERLKGVDSTLKIQPAKLEDSAVYLCASSTTGTVKGEQYFGPGTRLTVT.

This chain links TRBV19 with TRBJ1-3; TRBD1 might be the D (5 bases). The germline V gene has CDR1 LNHDA and CDR2 SQIVND (reference sequence). Trimming shortened V by 5 bases and J by 9 bases, and 23 bases separated the two germline ends. The CDR3 loop spans 16 amino acids. The CDR3 coding sequence is TGTGCCAGTAGTTTGGGCAGGGAGGACGTAGTGGGCACCATATATTTT. Translated, it gives CASSLGREDVVGTIYF.

The chain carries TRBV7-9 and TRBJ1-4; D is undetermined. Trimming pared 5 bases from V and 0 bases from J, leaving 10 bases between. The CDR3 contains 15 residues. Germline V gives CDR1 SEHNR, CDR2 FQNEAQ (reference sequence). The CDR3 coding sequence is TGTGCCAGCAGCAATTTACGGTCAACTAATGAAAAACTGTTTTTT. Translation gives CASSNLRSTNEKLFF.

This clone was observed a single time. CDR3 amino acids: CASSYASGKQFF. The CDR3 DNA reads TGTGCCAGCAGTTACGCTAGCGGAAAGCAGTTCTTC. The chain joins TRBV6-5 to TRBJ2-1; 7 bases line up with TRBD2. V lost 2 bases, J lost 11 bases, and 3 bases stayed unmatched. CDR3 length: 12 residues. The germline CDR1 and CDR2 sequences are MNHEY and SVGAGI.

The chain joins TRBV18 to TRBJ2-3; 11 nucleotides match TRBD1. CDR3 length: 16 residues. Germline V gene sequence: CDR1 KGHSH, CDR2 LQKENI. V was clipped by 1 base and J by 3 bases; unmatched bases: 3. The CDR3 spells CASSPLGQGETDTQYF. CDR3 sequence (DNA): TGTGCCAGCTCACCACTGGGACAGGGGGAGACAGATACGCAGTATTTT.

The V call is TRBV6-6, the J call TRBJ1-2, with D tentatively TRBD1 (6 bases). Germline V CDR1 and CDR2: MNHNY, SVGAGI (reference sequence). Trimming pared 7 bases from V and 2 bases from J, leaving 11 bases between. The CDR3 extends over 13 amino acids. CDR3 DNA: TGTGCCAGCACCAGGGGTAACAACTATGGCTACACCTTC. This codes for CASTRGNNYGYTF.